Below, 17 T cell receptor delta chains from the same sample are listed, as sequenced in a study of gamma-delta T cells after stem cell transplantation. TCRdb re-identified clones in the RT-PCR reads via CATT. The sample lists about 11,000 delta-chain clones, about two fifths occurring once. The specimen sequenced was gamma-delta T cells. The receptors shown here come from a human donor. It is not recorded whose cells these are; they may come from a transplant donor.

The chain recombines TRDV1 with TRDJ1, with unresolved D. The CDR3 spans 19 residues. Germline-derived CDR1 and CDR2 are TSWWSYY and QGS. Trimming cost V 4 bases and J 0 bases, with 24 bases left between them. For the CDR3, the DNA is TGTGCTCTTGGGGGCGGAAGCCTTACACCGTGGACGTACACCGATAAACTCATCTTT. It codes for CALGGGSLTPWTYTDKLIF.

By share, this clone ranks as medium-sized (0.01 to 0.1%). This chain joins TRDV1 and TRDJ1, with D possibly being TRDD2 (6 bases). The V end lost 1 base, the J end lost 0 bases, and 18 bases lay between the germline ends. There are 18 residues in the CDR3. CDR1 and CDR2 from the germline V gene are TSWWSYY and QGS. CDR3 loop: CALGEPSGLPPYTDKLIF. CDR3 DNA: TGTGCTCTTGGGGAACCCTCCGGCCTTCCCCCGTACACCGATAAACTCATCTTT.

This chain uses TRDV2 with TRDJ3, with D possibly TRDD2 on 5 matching bases. Between the trimmed V and J ends, which lost 0 bases and 0 bases, there was a span of 41 bases. This CDR3 contains 28 residues. The germline V gene encodes CDR1 GEAIGNYY and CDR2 EKD. CDR3: CACDTESALEVTSLPTPKTSWDTRQMFF. The CDR3, as DNA: TGTGCCTGTGACACCGAGAGTGCCCTCGAGGTCACTTCTCTTCCGACGCCCAAGACCTCCTGGGACACCCGACAGATGTTTTTC.

The chain carries TRDV2 and TRDJ3; 9 bases line up with TRDD3. The CDR3 is 18 residues long. In germline, CDR1 is GEAIGNYY, CDR2 EKD. With 4 bases clipped from V and 0 bases from J, the junction kept 6 bases outside the gene matches. This CDR3 is CACETVGDSSWDTRQMFF. CDR3 coding DNA: TGTGCCTGTGAGACCGTGGGGGATAGCTCCTGGGACACCCGACAGATGTTTTTC.

The chain combines TRDV3 with TRDJ2, with 12 positions matching TRDD3. CDR3 length equals 16 residues. CDR1 and CDR2 from the germline V gene are TVYSNPD and GDNSRS (reference sequence). The trim removed 1 base at V and 4 bases at J, leaving 7 bases unmatched. CDR3 residues: CAFKGLGDTRTAQLFF. In DNA form, the CDR3 reads TGTGCCTTTAAGGGACTGGGGGATACAAGGACAGCACAACTCTTCTTT.

This clone appeared a few times. The chain recombines TRDV1 with TRDJ1, with a tentative D call TRDD2 (7 bases). Between the trimmed V and J ends, which lost 3 bases and 4 bases, there was a span of 30 bases. Per the germline V gene, CDR1 is TSWWSYY and CDR2 is QGS. The CDR3 length is 20 residues. Written as DNA, the CDR3 is TGTGCTCTTGGGGAGTCGACCGCCTTCCTTATCCGTACTGGGAACGATAAACTCATCTTT. Translating it yields CALGESTAFLIRTGNDKLIF.

The rearrangement uses TRDV1 and TRDJ1; D perhaps matches TRDD3 (6 bases). Trimming left V 1 base short and J 2 bases short, with 32 bases between. The CDR3 length is 22 residues. CDR1 TSWWSYY and CDR2 QGS come from the germline V gene. CDR3 coding DNA: TGTGCTCTTGGGGAACGGTACGCAGGTACCCCGAAAAAACGTGGGGGGACCGATAAACTCATCTTT. As protein: CALGERYAGTPKKRGGTDKLIF.

This clone was counted only a few times. This sequence joins TRDV1 and TRDJ2; D may match TRDD2 or TRDD3 (5 bases each). Trimming stripped 0 bases from V and 0 bases from J, with 32 bases between. The V gene's germline CDR1 is TSWWSYY and CDR2 QGS. CDR3 length: 24 residues. The CDR3 coding sequence is TGTGCTCTTGGGGAACTCAAGGGGGCCCCTTCTTCATTCGAGGGAAAAGCTTTGACAGCACAACTCTTCTTT. Protein product: CALGELKGAPSSFEGKALTAQLFF.

This clone has just a few counts. This rearrangement joins TRDV2 to TRDJ3, with TRDD3 identical over 10 bases. CDR3 length: 21 residues. From germline, CDR1 is GEAIGNYY and CDR2 EKD. Losses at the gene ends were 0 bases for V and 0 bases for J; bases not matched to a gene: 10. The DNA of the CDR3 is TGTGCCTGTGACACCGGAAATGGGGGATACCCAAGCTCCTGGGACACCCGACAGATGTTTTTC. Its translation: CACDTGNGGYPSSWDTRQMFF.

The J gene is TRDJ1, the V gene TRDV1, with TRDD3 matching over 8 bases. The V gene's germline CDR1 is TSWWSYY and CDR2 QGS. The CDR3 length is 21 residues. Unmatched junction bases numbered 19, after V lost 1 base and J lost 0 bases. This CDR3 is CALGEHPPSCTGGPHTDKLIF. CDR3 bases: TGTGCTCTTGGGGAACACCCCCCTTCTTGTACTGGGGGGCCACACACCGATAAACTCATCTTT.

Concerning this clone itself: The same CDR3 is also encoded by other DNA sequences in this sample. The chain uses TRDV1 and TRDJ3, with 7 bases matching TRDD3. The CDR3 extends over 22 amino acids. CDR1 and CDR2 from the germline V gene are TSWWSYY and QGS. V lost 1 base to trimming and J lost 0 bases; unmatched junction nucleotides: 15. CDR3 in DNA: TGTGCTCTTGGGGAACGAGGCCTCTCCGGGGGATCTCGCTCCTGGGACACCCGACAGATGTTTTTC. It encodes CALGERGLSGGSRSWDTRQMFF.

This chain connects TRDV1 to TRDJ1, with 12 bases lining up with TRDD3. This CDR3 spans 20 amino acids. Looked up from germline, CDR1 is TSWWSYY and CDR2 is QGS. After removal of 0 bases from V and 2 bases from J, the junction contained 13 bases not matched to a gene. This CDR3 reads CALGELSNNWGILWTDKLIF. CDR3 sequence (DNA): TGTGCTCTTGGGGAACTCAGTAATAACTGGGGGATACTCTGGACCGATAAACTCATCTTT.

The chain joins TRDV1 to TRDJ1; 7 nucleotides line up with TRDD2. With 0 bases clipped from V and 1 base from J, the junction kept 14 bases outside the gene matches. This CDR3 is 19 amino acids long. CDR1 is TSWWSYY, CDR2 QGS, per germline. CDR3 residues: CALGELSPFLRVGTDKLIF. CDR3 in DNA: TGTGCTCTTGGGGAACTCAGCCCATTCCTACGTGTCGGCACCGATAAACTCATCTTT.

Only one count was recorded for this clone. The chain joins TRDV1 to TRDJ1, with 9 bases fitting TRDD3. Looked up from germline, CDR1 is TSWWSYY and CDR2 is QGS. After removal of 4 bases from V and 2 bases from J, the junction contained 23 bases not matched to a gene. The CDR3 consists of 21 residues. This CDR3 is CALGGLPRSPPYWGRTDKLIF. Here the CDR3 DNA reads TGTGCTCTTGGGGGCCTGCCTAGGTCCCCTCCGTACTGGGGGAGGACCGATAAACTCATCTTT.

The V call is TRDV2, the J call TRDJ3; TRDD3 is a possible D gene (6 bases). This CDR3 spans 16 amino acids. V was cut by 3 bases and J by 22 bases, with 30 bases left in between. The germline V gene has CDR1 GEAIGNYY and CDR2 EKD. CDR3 amino acids: CACDWGRYWDTRHIFF. The CDR3 DNA follows: TGTGCCTGTGACTGGGGGCGCTACTGGGACACCCGCCATATTTTTTTC.

The chain recombines TRDV3 with TRDJ2; 12 bases map to TRDD3. This CDR3 has 21 amino acids. Per the germline V gene, CDR1 is TVYSNPD and CDR2 is GDNSRS (reference sequence). V was pared by 3 bases and J by 4 bases, with 24 bases of the junction left unmatched. DNA for the CDR3: TGTGCCTTCCCCCCTCCTCGACTCCCTTACTGGGGGATACTCGGGACAGCACAACTCTTCTTT. Its protein is CAFPPPRLPYWGILGTAQLFF.

Concerning this clone itself: This sequence may be a read error, since a much larger clone differs from it by one base. Additional DNA sequences in this sample encode the identical CDR3. This chain joins TRDV2 and TRDJ2, with 10 bases that match TRDD3. The CDR3 is 18 amino acids. From germline, CDR1 is GEAIGNYY and CDR2 EKD. The DNA of the CDR3 is TGTGCTTGTGACCCCCGGGGGATACGAGGGTCGGGGACAGCACAACTCTTCTTT. This sequence encodes CACDPRGIRGSGTAQLFF.